Presented here are 17 T cell receptor beta chains from one specimen sequenced in a study of molecular identifiers for immune sequencing clone quantification. TCRdb reprocessed the PCR reads with MiXCR, giving one entry per CDR3 protein. The data show roughly 300,000 distinct CDR3 sequences, 24% seen once. Sample: naive CD8+ T cells from blood, with Jurkat cell RNA spiked in. Described subset: FACS-sorted CD8+CD4-CCR7+CD45RA+ naive T cells. The receptor source for this set is a human donor in good health. Some libraries in this study had Jurkat cell RNA spiked in.

The genes are TRBV6-2 or TRBV6-3 and TRBJ2-7, with D unclear. Trimming left V 6 bases short and J 9 bases short, with 18 bases between. Germline CDR1 reads MNHEY; CDR2 reads SVGEGT. This CDR3 contains 13 residues. CDR3 region: CASRHLQVELQYF. The DNA of the CDR3 is TGTGCCAGCAGACATCTACAAGTGGAGTTGCAGTACTTC.

This clonotype has at least ten counts. This rearrangement joins TRBV20-1 to TRBJ2-7; 10 nucleotides match TRBD2. Germline V CDR1 and CDR2: DFQATT, SNEGSKA (reference sequence). V lost 5 bases, J lost 0 bases, and 4 bases stayed unmatched. The CDR3 is 14 amino acids. The CDR3 bases are TGCAGTGCTGACGGACTAGCGGACTCCTACGAGCAGTACTTC. Encoded protein: CSADGLADSYEQYF.

The genes are TRBV5-1 and TRBJ2-7, with 7 bases identical to TRBD1. The germline V gene encodes CDR1 SGHRS and CDR2 YFSETQ. The V segment lost 2 bases and the J segment 0 bases; nucleotides outside the gene matches: 2. The CDR3 runs to 14 residues. The CDR3, as DNA: TGCGCCAGCAGCTTTGGGGACAGCTCCTACGAGCAGTACTTC. As protein: CASSFGDSSYEQYF.

This clonotype was found a few times. This chain links TRBV3-1 with TRBJ2-5; weak D call: TRBD1 (5 bases). Germline V gene sequence: CDR1 LGHDT, CDR2 YNNKEL (reference sequence). V was shortened by 0 bases and J by 3 bases, with 11 bases between the two germline ends. The CDR3 loop spans 15 amino acids. The CDR3 sequence is CASSQETVTEETQYF. The CDR3, as DNA: TGTGCCAGCAGCCAAGAGACCGTGACAGAAGAGACCCAGTACTTC.

This clonotype has at least ten counts. This chain links TRBV5-6 with TRBJ1-1; D is uncertain. The V gene lost 0 bases and the J gene lost 5 bases, with 14 bases spanning the gap. The CDR3 sequence is 15 residues long. The germline V gene encodes CDR1 SGHDT and CDR2 YYEEEE. The CDR3 loop reads CASSLAAGSGTEAFF. In nucleotides, the CDR3 is TGTGCCAGCAGCTTGGCCGCGGGGTCGGGAACTGAAGCTTTCTTT.

This clonotype has a handful of counts. The chain recombines TRBV11-2 with TRBJ2-3; D possibly corresponds to TRBD2 (6 bases). V was pared by 3 bases and J by 0 bases, with 10 bases between. This CDR3 contains 15 residues. The germline CDR1 and CDR2 sequences are SGHAT and FQNNGV. CDR3: CASSLWRGSTDTQYF. The CDR3 DNA follows: TGTGCCAGCAGCTTGTGGCGGGGAAGCACAGATACGCAGTATTTT.

Only a few counts were recorded for this clonotype. The chain combines TRBV11-2 with TRBJ2-1, with a weak D call TRBD2 (7 bases). There are 16 residues in the CDR3. In germline, CDR1 is SGHAT, CDR2 FQNNGV. Trimming cost V 1 base and J 9 bases, with 19 bases left between them. The CDR3 DNA is TGTGCCAGCAGCTTAGCTCCGGGGGGCCTTAGGGGTGAGCAGTTCTTC. Translated: CASSLAPGGLRGEQFF.

This clonotype was counted between two and nine times. This sequence joins TRBV4-2 and TRBJ2-5; D unresolved. Germline values: CDR1 LGHNA, CDR2 YNFKEQ. The CDR3 length is 17 residues. V lost 4 bases, J lost 0 bases, and 18 bases lay in between. CDR3 sequence reads: CASSPTVLSGHQETQYF. The CDR3 bases are TGTGCCAGCAGCCCCACCGTTTTATCAGGCCACCAAGAGACCCAGTACTTC.

The table lists this clonotype with many counts. In DNA, the CDR3 is TGTGCCAGCAGCCCCGGGCCTCGGAGCACCGGGGAGCTGTTTTTT. It is translated as CASSPGPRSTGELFF. The chain joins TRBV7-9 to TRBJ2-2; D is uncertain. This CDR3 spans 15 amino acids. Germline-derived CDR1 and CDR2 are SEHNR and FQNEAQ (reference sequence). V gave up 5 bases and J gave up 4 bases, with 14 bases separating them.

V is TRBV20-1 and J is TRBJ2-7, with D perhaps given as TRBD1 or TRBD2 (5 bases each). This CDR3 spans 13 amino acids. V lost 6 bases, J lost 0 bases, and 12 bases lay in between. Germline V gene data show CDR1 as DFQATT and CDR2 as SNEGSKA (reference sequence). The chain's CDR3 is CSATTGTSYEQYF. The CDR3 DNA reads TGCAGTGCCACTACCGGGACCTCCTACGAGCAGTACTTC.

The chain is built from TRBV27 and TRBJ2-7; D is ambiguous. This CDR3 comprises 13 residues. V lost 6 bases and J 3 bases, leaving 12 bases between the germline ends. Germline CDR1 reads MNHEY; CDR2 reads SMNVEV (reference sequence). The CDR3 nucleotides are TGTGCCAGCAGAGGCGGTAACGACTACGAGCAGTACTTC. Its translation: CASRGGNDYEQYF.

Many counts were recorded for this clonotype. The chain carries TRBV19 and TRBJ2-7; 7 bases agree with TRBD1. This CDR3 has 15 amino acids. V lost 3 bases, J lost 3 bases, and 8 bases stayed unmatched. In germline, CDR1 is LNHDA, CDR2 SQIVND (reference sequence). CDR3 DNA: TGTGCCAGTAGTATTTCAGGGGGTGGTAGCTACGAGCAGTACTTC. As protein: CASSISGGGSYEQYF.

This clonotype was picked up many times. The V call is TRBV5-1, the J call TRBJ1-1, with a weak D call TRBD1 (5 bases). This CDR3 is built from 13 residues. Germline V gives CDR1 SGHRS, CDR2 YFSETQ. V lost 4 bases to trimming and J lost 4 bases, with 11 bases between them. CDR3 sequence reads: CASSDGGSTEAFF. The CDR3 coding sequence is TGCGCCAGCAGCGATGGGGGGTCCACTGAAGCTTTCTTT. Combining the CDR3 with reference TRBV5-1 and TRBJ1-1 gives the whole variable domain KAGVTQTPRYLIKTRGQQVTLSCSPISGHRSVSWYQQTPGQGLQFLFEYFSETQRNKGNFPGRFSGRQFSNSRSEMNVSTLELGDSALYLCASSDGGSTEAFFGQGTRLTVV.

CDR3 coding DNA: TGCGCCAGCAGCCAAGAACCGGGACAGGTCTACGAGCAGTACTTC. It translates to CASSQEPGQVYEQYF. V usage is TRBV4-3 and J usage is TRBJ2-7; TRBD1 matches 8 bases. With 0 bases clipped from V and 3 bases from J, the junction kept 4 bases outside the gene matches. Germline CDR1 is LGHNA and CDR2 is YSLEER. The CDR3 is 15 residues long.

At least ten counts were recorded for this clonotype. V and J are TRBV5-1 and TRBJ1-3, with D perhaps TRBD1 (5 bases). V lost 1 base and J lost 0, with 11 bases in between. The CDR3 covers 16 residues. Germline lookup yields CDR1 SGHRS and CDR2 YFSETQ. CDR3 residues: CASSLPDSFSGNTIYF. DNA of the CDR3: TGCGCCAGCAGCTTGCCAGACAGCTTCTCTGGAAACACCATATATTTT.

This clonotype was found many times. The V call is TRBV7-9, the J call TRBJ1-1; D gene unclear. Germline loops: CDR1 SEHNR, CDR2 FQNEAQ (reference sequence). The CDR3 consists of 12 residues. V dropped 2 bases and J dropped 7 bases, with 8 bases sitting between them. The CDR3 protein is CASSLHPVEAFF. CDR3 in DNA: TGTGCCAGCAGCTTACACCCGGTTGAAGCTTTCTTT.

This clonotype was seen only a few times. Germline and junction disagree at one end, which may indicate a read error. This chain joins TRBV7-9 and TRBJ2-7, with 7 bases aligning to TRBD2. CDR1 is SEHNR and CDR2 is FQNEAQ in the germline V gene (reference sequence). This CDR3 is built from 12 residues. The CDR3 region is CASSLGDYGQYF. The CDR3 DNA sequence: TGTGCCAGCAGCTTGGGGGACTACGGGCAGTACTTC. Drawing the rest from reference TRBV7-9 and TRBJ2-7, the complete variable domain is DTGVSQNPRHKITKRGQNVTFRCDPISEHNRLYWYRQTLGQGPEFLTYFQNEAQLEKSRLLSDRFSAERPKGSFSTLEIQRTEQGDSAMYLCASSLGDYGQYFGPGTRLTVT.